The subject of this entry is one T cell receptor (beta chain). Libraries were prepared by immunoSEQ multiplex PCR; TCRdb keeps only in-frame clonotypes and omits some of them. The data show over 150,000 clones, with 87% seen just once and 7% held by the top ten. Living in roughly 23 US areas, the participants were between roughly 18 and 95 years of age. Clinical history reported by participants formed the basis on which cohorts were assigned. The source of the sample is a study of blood T cell repertoires in COVID-19. Background on the study: Acute and convalescent COVID-19 samples came from the United States, Italy and Spain. In each case, the material was cDNA or gDNA derived from T cells, B-cell-depleted T cells, or PBMCs.

From germline, CDR1 is WNHNN and CDR2 SYGVQD (reference sequence). This CDR3 spans 13 amino acids. The V and J ends lost 6 bases and 2 bases, in that order; junction bases with no gene match: 3. The receptor was derived from a woman in her 50s who had recovered from COVID-19. What was sequenced was PBMCs or T cells enriched from blood (not recorded which). The chain combines TRBV10-1 with TRBJ2-7; 8 nucleotides agree with TRBD2. Written as DNA, the CDR3 is TGCGCCAGCAGCCCGGGACTAGCCTACGAGCAGTACTTC. Translation: CASSPGLAYEQYF.